These T cell receptor beta chains were read from a single sample in a study of T-cell memory formation after mild COVID-19. TCRdb re-analysed the 5' RACE reads in MiXCR, keeping a single row per CDR3 protein. The sample shows hundreds of thousands of distinct CDR3 sequences, around 15% of them seen only once. The sequencing input was PBMCs or a T cell subset sorted from them (not recorded which). All receptors derive from a man between 18 and 35 years old who had mild COVID-19 (a few samples of this study predate the infection). Cell type and time point are not known. Each CDR3 is given with its conserved first and last residue. A D gene is named only where the DNA matches it firmly. Clone size, where shown, is once, few, many, or a class for clones that have expanded.

j_gene | v_gene | abundance | d_gene | CDR3aa | CDR3nt
TRBJ2-5 | TRBV4-1 | few | NA | CASSQVLGEIAGYQETQYF | TGCGCCAGCAGCCAAGTGTTGGGAGAGATAGCCGGGTACCAAGAGACCCAGTACTTC
TRBJ2-3 | TRBV5-1 | NA | NA | CASSLEQPVPPDTQYF | TGCGCCAGCAGCTTGGAACAACCTGTCCCCCCAGATACGCAGTATTTT
TRBJ1-5 | TRBV5-1 | NA | NA | CASSLGPPEEYSNQPQHF | TGCGCCAGCAGCTTGGGGCCCCCTGAGGAGTATAGCAATCAGCCCCAGCATTTT
TRBJ1-5 | TRBV6-5 | NA | NA | CASSYSSYQPQHF | TGTGCCAGCAGTTACTCAAGTTATCAGCCCCAGCATTTT
TRBJ2-7 | TRBV20-1 | NA | NA | CSAGAGTPTYEQYF | TGCAGTGCTGGAGCCGGGACGCCTACCTACGAGCAGTACTTC
TRBJ2-5 | TRBV6-5 | few | TRBD1 | CASSLADRGAETQYF | TGTGCCAGCAGTTTGGCCGACAGGGGGGCAGAGACCCAGTACTTC
TRBJ2-7 | TRBV7-2 | NA | NA | CASTPEEGFEQYF | TGTGCCAGCACTCCGGAGGAGGGATTCGAGCAGTACTTC
TRBJ1-2 | TRBV19 | NA | NA | CASSVFEDSGYTF | TGTGCCAGTAGTGTTTTCGAAGACAGTGGCTACACCTTC
TRBJ2-7 | TRBV10-2 | many | NA | CASRSIESSYEQYF | TGCGCCAGCAGGAGTATAGAGAGCTCCTACGAGCAGTACTTC
TRBJ2-1 | TRBV5-6 | few | TRBD2 | CASASGAGGPGEQFF | TGTGCCAGCGCCAGCGGGGCGGGGGGGCCCGGTGAGCAGTTCTTC
TRBJ2-3 | TRBV7-9 | many | TRBD2 | CASSWEGYTQYF | TGTGCCAGCAGCTGGGAGGGGTATACGCAGTATTTT
TRBJ2-7 | TRBV27 | NA | NA | CASGPGIAYEQYF | TGTGCCTCCGGACCGGGAATAGCCTACGAGCAGTACTTC
TRBJ2-1 | TRBV4-1 | NA | NA | CAAGRDTYNEQFF | TGCGCCGCGGGGCGTGACACCTACAATGAGCAGTTCTTC
TRBJ1-4 | TRBV5-6 | few | NA | CASSLIGLTNEKLFF | TGTGCCAGCAGCTTGATAGGGCTTACTAATGAAAAACTGTTTTTT
TRBJ2-3 | TRBV27 | few | NA | CASLPQGGGTDTQYF | TGTGCCAGCTTACCCCAGGGGGGGGGCACAGATACGCAGTATTTT
TRBJ2-3 | TRBV5-1 | NA | TRBD2 | CASSNSGRDTQYF | TGCGCCAGCAGCAACAGCGGGAGGGATACGCAGTATTTT
TRBJ2-3 | TRBV5-1 | NA | NA | CASSREGSYTQYF | TGCGCCAGCAGCAGAGAGGGCTCGTATACGCAGTATTTT
TRBJ1-2 | TRBV6-2/TRBV6-3 | few | NA | CASSYFYGYTF | TGTGCCAGCAGTTACTTCTATGGCTACACCTTC
TRBJ1-1 | TRBV12-3/TRBV12-4 | NA | NA | CASRKDSGEVRNTEAFF | TGTGCCAGCAGAAAGGACAGCGGTGAGGTCCGGAACACTGAAGCTTTCTTT
TRBJ2-1 | TRBV10-3 | few | NA | CAIGAGVMDNEQFF | TGTGCCATCGGAGCAGGGGTAATGGACAATGAGCAGTTCTTC
TRBJ1-6 | TRBV15 | NA | NA | CATSRYNSPLHF | TGTGCCACCAGCCGATATAATTCACCCCTCCACTTT
TRBJ1-3 | TRBV20-1 | few | TRBD1 | CSASDGTGGRTIYF | TGCAGTGCATCCGACGGGACAGGGGGACGGACCATATATTTT
TRBJ1-2 | TRBV19 | once | TRBD1 | CASNGDRISYGYTF | TGTGCCAGTAACGGGGACAGAATATCCTATGGCTACACCTTC
TRBJ1-5 | TRBV6-2/TRBV6-3 | NA | TRBD1 | CASTIRGTPQHF | TGTGCCAGCACGATCAGGGGGACGCCCCAGCATTTT
TRBJ2-3 | TRBV7-7 | once | TRBD2 | CASSPLAGGSTDTQYF | TGTGCCAGCAGCCCTCTAGCGGGAGGGAGCACAGATACGCAGTATTTT
TRBJ2-2 | TRBV4-3 | few | TRBD1 | CASSLQVGQGVTWGTGELFF | TGCGCCAGCAGCCTCCAAGTGGGACAGGGGGTAACCTGGGGAACCGGGGAGCTGTTTTTT
TRBJ2-3 | TRBV6-1 | few | TRBD2 | CASSGSGGDTDTQYF | TGTGCCAGCAGTGGGAGCGGGGGGGACACAGATACGCAGTATTTT
TRBJ2-5 | TRBV6-5 | NA | NA | CASSYRGGIETQYF | TGTGCCAGCAGTTACCGCGGCGGGATAGAGACCCAGTACTTC
TRBJ1-4 | TRBV6-1 | NA | TRBD1 | CASSPGQHHEKLFF | TGTGCCAGCAGCCCGGGACAGCACCATGAAAAACTGTTTTTT
TRBJ2-2 | TRBV20-1 | NA | NA | CSARSLEGWSAGELFF | TGCAGTGCTAGGAGTCTGGAGGGGTGGTCGGCCGGGGAGCTGTTTTTT
TRBJ1-4 | TRBV15 | NA | NA | CATSRERSNEKLFF | TGTGCCACCAGCAGGGAGCGGAGTAATGAAAAACTGTTTTTT
TRBJ1-1 | TRBV10-3 | NA | TRBD1 | CAISTGGGLNTEAFF | TGTGCCATCAGTACAGGGGGGGGTTTGAACACTGAAGCTTTCTTT
TRBJ1-5 | TRBV6-2/TRBV6-3 | few | TRBD1 | CASSFTGGVGQPQHF | TGTGCCAGCAGTTTCACAGGGGGCGTGGGTCAGCCCCAGCATTTT